This is a list of T cell receptor beta chains from one sample in a study of OX40 agonist ivuxolimab in advanced cancers. Clones were read by immunoSEQ multiplex PCR, and TCRdb kept only the in-frame ones, dropping some. Among about 86,000 clones listed, approximately 90% were seen once. The sample consisted of CD4+ or CD8+ T cells sorted from blood, taken in a trial of the OX40 agonist ivuxolimab. Receptors were obtained from an adult with an advanced solid tumor such as melanoma, head and neck, liver or kidney cancer. The CDR3 runs from the conserved cysteine through the conserved F or W. Each record gives: V gene, clone size, J gene, CDR3 protein. Clone size is given for some rows only: seen once, a few or many times, or a class if the clone is expanded.

>TRBV6-1|-|TRBJ2-2
CASRPGTASTGELFF
>TRBV27|-|TRBJ2-5
CATRQMRRETQYF
>TRBV5-1|once|TRBJ1-4
CASSGTGGTNEKLFF
>TRBV15|-|TRBJ2-5
CATSVGQGDGETQYF
>TRBV6-1|-|TRBJ1-5
CASSGGVQPQHF
>TRBV9|-|TRBJ2-2
CASTRELNTGELFF
>TRBV27|-|TRBJ2-1
CASSLGQGRPYNEQFF
>TRBV5-6|once|TRBJ2-7
CASSLRGEQYF
>TRBV18|-|TRBJ2-2
CASSSMDSYNTGELFF
>TRBV7-9|-|TRBJ1-3
CASSGARKTGYGNTIYF
>TRBV6-5|few|TRBJ1-4
CASSPRTGRNEKLFF
>TRBV19|-|TRBJ2-1
CASSILPRASYNEQFF
>TRBV10-3|-|TRBJ1-2
CAISESSWRSYGYTF
>TRBV19|once|TRBJ2-4
CASSIDQGRRNIQYF
>TRBV11-2|-|TRBJ2-4
CASSPGRASGGVAKNIQYF
>TRBV29-1|once|TRBJ2-3
CSVIGTGDQGSTDTQYF
>TRBV5-1|-|TRBJ2-1
CASSAIAGVGNEQFF
>TRBV2|-|TRBJ1-5
CASSERGGGQPQHF
>TRBV9|-|TRBJ2-2
CASSVAGNANTGELFF
>TRBV11-2|-|TRBJ2-7
CASTPGQGSYEQYF
>TRBV7-2|-|TRBJ2-1
CASSLVHEQFF
>TRBV19|-|TRBJ2-7
CASSIDATGVYEQYF
>TRBV19|once|TRBJ2-1
CASSTLLEQFF
>TRBV2|-|TRBJ1-3
CASSYGQGAGNTIYF
>TRBV7-2|-|TRBJ1-2
CASSPDRDYGYTF
>TRBV11-2|-|TRBJ2-1
CASSLAGLAGGLNEQFF
>TRBV27|-|TRBJ1-4
CASRIGTPDEKLFF
>TRBV2|few|TRBJ1-6
CASRDRQEYNSPLHF
>TRBV5-1|-|-
CASSLAGTTYEQYF
>TRBV30|-|TRBJ1-1
CAWSVTGGVTEAFF
>TRBV19|-|TRBJ2-7
CATTQGPLVGEQYF
>TRBV5-1|once|TRBJ2-7
CASSLPGSSYEQYF
>TRBV18|-|TRBJ2-7
CASSPPGGQASRDEQYF
>TRBV7-2|-|TRBJ2-1
CASSPRIGNEQFF
>TRBV7-9|few|TRBJ1-1
CASSLGQGSEAFF
>TRBV13|once|TRBJ1-2
CASSLTGGRNYGYTF
>TRBV6-5|-|TRBJ2-2
CASRLNAGELFF